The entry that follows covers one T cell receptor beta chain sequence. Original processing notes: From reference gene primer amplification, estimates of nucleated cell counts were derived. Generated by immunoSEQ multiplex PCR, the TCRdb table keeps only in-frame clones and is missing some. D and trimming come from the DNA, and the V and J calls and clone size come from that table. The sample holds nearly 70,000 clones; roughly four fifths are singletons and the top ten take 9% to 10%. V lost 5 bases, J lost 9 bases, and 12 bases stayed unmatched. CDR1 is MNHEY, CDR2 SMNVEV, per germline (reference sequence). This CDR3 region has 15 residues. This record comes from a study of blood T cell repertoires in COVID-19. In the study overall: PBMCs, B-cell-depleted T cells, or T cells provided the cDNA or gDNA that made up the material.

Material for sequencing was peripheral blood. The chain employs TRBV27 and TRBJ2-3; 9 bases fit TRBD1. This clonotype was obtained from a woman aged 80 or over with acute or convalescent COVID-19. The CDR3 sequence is CASSPDRGTGKTQYF. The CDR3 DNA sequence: TGTGCCAGCAGTCCCGACAGGGGGACGGGGAAAACGCAGTATTTT.